Listed here are 32 T cell receptor beta chains from one sample, sequenced in a study of tissue T cells after allogeneic stem cell transplantation. Clones were sequenced by immunoSEQ multiplex PCR, and TCRdb holds only the in-frame ones, with some missing. The sample contains more than 3,500 clones, approximately 60% of which appear only once. Stated time point: mouse harvest day 7 after allogeneic transplant. Tail vein injection delivered 10^7 T-cell-depleted bone marrow cells and 10^6 splenic CD5+ T cells. Sequencing was done on a sample of spleen. The receptors shown here come from a female BALB/c mouse given C57BL/6 T cells with graft-versus-host disease after an allogeneic hematopoietic cell transplant.

With respect to this clone: The gene symbols are mouse symbols. The read ends 1 residue early relative to the CDR3; the germline J gene fills the gap. The V gene is TRBV5, the J gene TRBJ2-5; 11 bases align to TRBD2. The germline V gene has CDR1 LGHNA and CDR2 YNLKQL (reference sequence). V dropped 4 bases and J dropped 6; count of bases not matched to a gene: 3. This CDR3 comprises 14 residues. CDR3 bases read: TGTGCCAGCAGCCCGACTGGGGGGGAGGACACCCAGTAC. Its protein product is CASSPTGGEDTQY. The whole CDR3 sequence is CASSPTGGEDTQYF.

This clone was counted a few times. Genes and germline come from the mouse. The read ends 1 residue early relative to the CDR3; the germline J gene fills the gap. The chain is built from TRBV26 and TRBJ1-1, with D unresolved. This CDR3 contains 12 residues. With 2 bases removed from V and 6 bases from J, the gap between germline ends came to 7 bases. Per the germline V gene, CDR1 is KGHPV and CDR2 is FQNQEV (reference sequence). The CDR3 loop is CASSLTEAEVFF. CDR3 DNA, as far as it was read: TGTGCCAGCAGTCTGACAGAGGCAGAAGTCTTC.

Concerning this clone: Mouse gene names and germline throughout. The read ends 1 residue shy of where the CDR3 ends; the end is completed using the germline J gene. The rearrangement uses TRBV17 and TRBJ2-5; 8 positions match TRBD2. The CDR3 length is 14 residues. The ends lost 3 bases at V and 3 bases at J; junction bases unmatched: 2. The germline CDR1 and CDR2 sequences are MNHDT and YYDKIL. CDR3 region: CASSSWGEQDTQYF. Incomplete CDR3 DNA: TGTGCTAGCAGTAGCTGGGGGGAGCAAGACACCCAGTAC.

For this clone: Gene names and germline match the mouse. The read falls 1 residue short of the CDR3 end, and the missing part is taken from the germline J gene. This chain uses TRBV5 with TRBJ2-2; the match to TRBD2 covers 8 bases. This CDR3 is 16 amino acids long. CDR1 is LGHNA, CDR2 YNLKQL, per germline (reference sequence). V lost 0 bases and J lost 1; bases outside the gene matches: 1. CDR3 sequence reads: CASSQEWGGNTGQLYF. Partial CDR3 DNA: TGTGCCAGCAGCCAAGAGTGGGGGGGAAACACCGGGCAGCTCTAC.

Regarding this clone: Gene names are the mouse ones. The read gets to within 1 residue of the CDR3 end, and the germline J gene fills in the rest. V and J are TRBV26 and TRBJ2-7; D perhaps matches TRBD1 (6 bases). Germline-derived CDR1 and CDR2 are KGHPV and FQNQEV (reference sequence). Trimming removed 7 bases at V and 6 bases at J, with 10 bases between. The CDR3 is 11 residues long. CDR3 DNA (partial): TGTGCCAGCATTACAGGGTTTGAACAGTAC. This gives the protein CASITGFEQY. The complete CDR3 reads CASITGFEQYF.

Comment on this clone: Gene names refer to mouse genes. The read falls 1 residue short of the CDR3 end, and the missing part is taken from the germline J gene. V is TRBV15 and J is TRBJ2-4; D is unresolved. The CDR3 is 14 residues long. V was shortened by 3 bases and J by 0 bases, with 7 bases between the two germline ends. The germline CDR1 and CDR2 sequences are SGHND and FRSKSL. The sequenced CDR3 bases are TGTGCCAGCAGTTTGAGGGAGAGTCAAAACACCTTGTAC. Translating it yields CASSLRESQNTLY. Given in full, the CDR3 is CASSLRESQNTLYF.

This clone was recorded a few times. Gene names refer to mouse genes. The CDR3 end lies 1 residue beyond the end of the read and is filled in from the germline J gene. V is TRBV19 and J is TRBJ2-5; D not certain. Germline values: CDR1 FNHDT, CDR2 SITEND (reference sequence). Trimming removed 4 bases at V and 0 bases at J, with 6 bases between. The CDR3 consists of 13 residues. The part of the CDR3 DNA that was read is TGTGCCAGCAGTCGGGTTAACCAAGACACCCAGTAC. As protein: CASSRVNQDTQY. The complete CDR3 sequence is CASSRVNQDTQYF.

This clone is labeled as medium-sized (0.01 to 0.1%). The germline and genes are mouse ones. Coverage ceases 1 residue before the CDR3 finishes, and the germline J gene fills in the end. The chain joins TRBV29 to TRBJ2-7; 9 nucleotides agree with TRBD2. V lost 6 bases and J lost 0; bases outside the gene matches: 3. This CDR3 has 14 residues. Germline V gives CDR1 MSHET, CDR2 SYDVDS. The CDR3 protein is CASRDWGSSYEQYF. Incomplete CDR3 DNA: TGTGCTAGCAGGGACTGGGGTAGCTCCTATGAACAGTAC. Full variable domain (missing parts from reference TRBV29 and TRBJ2-7): DMKVTQMPRYLIKRMGENVLLECGQDMSHETMYWYRQDPGLGLQLIYISYDVDSNSEGDIPKGYRVSRKKREHFSLILDSAKTNQTSVYFCASRDWGSSYEQYFGPGTRLTVL.

Remarks on this clone: Genes and germline come from the mouse. The DNA read from the CDR3 is TGTGCCAGCAGCTTAGACTCTGGAAATACGCTCTAT. It codes for CASSLDSGNTLY. The full-length CDR3 reads as CASSLDSGNTLYF. This sequence joins TRBV3 and TRBJ1-3, with D unresolved. The read ends 1 residue shy of where the CDR3 ends; the end is completed using the germline J gene. The length of the CDR3 is 13 residues. Looked up from germline, CDR1 is SNHLY and CDR2 is FYNGKV (reference sequence). Trimming pared 1 base from V and 1 base from J, leaving 2 bases between.

In the case of this clone: Genes and germline are mouse. The sequenced fragment ends 1 residue before the CDR3 boundary, so the rest is inferred from the germline J gene. The V and J genes are TRBV12-2 and TRBJ1-2; no clear D. Trimming took 1 base from V and 1 from J, leaving 9 bases between them. Germline V CDR1 and CDR2: SGHLS, HYDKME. The CDR3 has 14 amino acids. CDR3 bases read: TGTGCCAGCTCTCTTTGGTCAGAAAACTCCGACTACACC. Amino acids: CASSLWSENSDYT. The CDR3, in full, reads CASSLWSENSDYTF. Based on the CDR3 plus reference TRBV12-2 and TRBJ1-2, the full variable domain is NSGVVQSPRYIIKGKGERSILKCIPISGHLSVAWYQQTQGQELKFFIQHYDKMERDKGNLPSRFSVQQFDDYHSEMNMSALELEDSAVYFCASSLWSENSDYTFGSGTRLLVI.

On this clone: Any gene name here is a mouse gene name. Sequencing ends 1 residue short of the CDR3 end; the germline J gene provides the rest. The V and J genes are TRBV13-3 and TRBJ2-3, with 9 bases lining up with TRBD2. The junction had 6 bases not matched to a gene; V was cut back by 0 bases and J by 1 base. The CDR3 spans 17 residues. CDR1 NNHDY and CDR2 SYVADS come from the germline V gene. CDR3 sequence: CASSDAWGGAGAETLYF. The sequenced CDR3 bases are TGTGCCAGCAGTGATGCATGGGGGGGCGCGGGTGCAGAAACGCTGTAT.

There are a few counts of this clone. Mouse germline and gene names are used. The CDR3 end falls 1 residue outside the read, so it is completed with the germline J gene. The chain combines TRBV19 with TRBJ2-7, with TRBD1 identical over 11 bases. V dropped 2 bases and J dropped 6; count of bases not matched to a gene: 1. This CDR3 has 13 amino acids. Per germline, CDR1 FNHDT and CDR2 SITEND (reference sequence). The CDR3 region is CASSMGQGVEQYF. The covered CDR3 bases are TGTGCCAGCAGTATGGGACAGGGGGTTGAACAGTAC.

Concerning this clone: Mouse names are used for the genes. Coverage ceases 1 residue before the CDR3 finishes, and the germline J gene fills in the end. This chain connects TRBV4 to TRBJ2-1, with 10 bases lining up with TRBD2. Germline CDR1 is LGHDT and CDR2 is YNNKQL (reference sequence). The CDR3 extends over 15 amino acids. V shed 3 bases, J shed 5 bases, and the junction held 4 bases outside the gene matches. CDR3 in amino acids: CASSYLGGRDAEQFF. The covered CDR3 bases are TGTGCCAGCAGCTACCTGGGGGGGCGCGATGCTGAGCAGTTC.

For this clone: Genes here carry mouse names. The sequence runs out 1 residue before the end of the CDR3; the remainder is reconstructed from the germline J gene. This rearrangement joins TRBV16 to TRBJ2-5; D remains ambiguous. Looked up from germline, CDR1 is SGHSA and CDR2 is FRNQAP. The V end was cut by 4 bases, the J end by 1 base, with 9 bases between. The length of the CDR3 is 14 residues. The CDR3 protein is CASSYMTYQDTQYF. The covered CDR3 bases are TGTGCAAGCAGCTACATGACATACCAAGACACCCAGTAC. The whole variable domain, remainder taken from reference TRBV16 and TRBJ2-5, is NAGVIQTPRHKVTGKGQEATLWCEPISGHSAVFWYRQTIVQGLEFLTYFRNQAPIDDSGMPKERFSAQMPNQSHSTLKIQSTQPQDSAVYLCASSYMTYQDTQYFGPGTRLLVL.

Details on this clone: Gene names are the mouse ones. The CDR3 end lies 1 residue beyond the end of the read and is filled in from the germline J gene. The genes are TRBV12-1 and TRBJ2-7, with D unresolved. CDR3 size: 13 residues. Deletions cut 4 bases from V and 0 bases from J, with 9 bases between. CDR1 is SGHSN, CDR2 HYEKVE, per germline. CDR3 DNA (partial): TGTGCCAGCTCGCGACAAATCTCCTATGAACAGTAC. This sequence encodes CASSRQISYEQY. The full CDR3 reads CASSRQISYEQYF.

As regards this clone: Genes and germline come from the mouse. The DNA ends 1 residue before the CDR3 does, and the rest of the CDR3 is filled in from the germline J gene. The chain joins TRBV13-3 to TRBJ1-2; 8 nucleotides align to TRBD1. Germline-derived CDR1 and CDR2 are NNHDY and SYVADS. The V and J ends lost 5 bases and 0 bases, in that order; junction bases with no gene match: 0. This CDR3 is built from 13 residues. CDR3 DNA, as far as it was read: TGTGCCAGCAGGGACAGGGCAAACTCCGACTACACC. Translation: CASRDRANSDYT. The CDR3, in full, reads CASRDRANSDYTF.

On this clone: Gene names are the mouse ones. The read terminates 1 residue ahead of where the CDR3 ends, so the germline J gene completes it. V usage is TRBV16 and J usage is TRBJ1-4; D gene ambiguous. Germline V gene lookup returns CDR1 SGHSA and CDR2 FRNQAP. V was cut by 0 bases and J by 1 base, with 3 bases left in between. This CDR3 spans 14 amino acids. The part of the CDR3 DNA that was read is TGTGCAAGCAGCTTAGACAGTTCCAACGAAAGATTATTT. This translates into CASSLDSSNERLF. The entire CDR3 sequence reads CASSLDSSNERLFF.

Worth noting for this clone: Gene names refer to mouse genes. The observed sequence ends 1 residue before the CDR3 terminus, with the missing tail filled in from the germline J gene. The rearrangement links TRBV3 to TRBJ1-3; no clear D gene. The CDR3 spans 12 residues. The germline V gene has CDR1 SNHLY and CDR2 FYNGKV (reference sequence). V gave up 1 base and J gave up 3 bases, with 1 base separating them. The CDR3 bases that were read are TGTGCCAGCAGCTTAGTTGGAAATACGCTCTAT. This gives the protein CASSLVGNTLY. The full CDR3 reads CASSLVGNTLYF.

For this clone: Mouse germline and gene names are used. The read falls 1 residue short of the CDR3 end, and the missing part is taken from the germline J gene. This rearrangement joins TRBV16 to TRBJ1-4; 7 bases align to TRBD1. Germline CDR1 is SGHSA and CDR2 is FRNQAP. V dropped 5 bases and J dropped 4; count of bases not matched to a gene: 4. This CDR3 region has 14 residues. CDR3 sequence reads: CASSPQGSNERLFF. Partial CDR3 DNA: TGTGCAAGCAGCCCACAGGGGAGCAACGAAAGATTATTT. The entire variable domain, with the rest obtained from reference TRBV16 and TRBJ1-4, is as follows: NAGVIQTPRHKVTGKGQEATLWCEPISGHSAVFWYRQTIVQGLEFLTYFRNQAPIDDSGMPKERFSAQMPNQSHSTLKIQSTQPQDSAVYLCASSPQGSNERLFFGHGTKLSVL.

This clone turned up a few times. The gene names here belong to mouse. The read is 1 residue too short to cover the CDR3 end, so that end is filled in from the germline J gene. The gene calls are TRBV13-3 and TRBJ2-5; D assignment may be TRBD1 or TRBD2 (5 bases each). This CDR3 is built from 16 residues. Trimming cost V 1 base and J 2 bases, with 14 bases left between them. Germline-derived CDR1 and CDR2 are NNHDY and SYVADS. The CDR3 here is CASSDLRGKTQDTQYF. The sequenced part of the CDR3 DNA is TGTGCCAGCAGTGATCTTCGGGGCAAAACCCAAGACACCCAGTAC.

As concerns this clone: The gene names given are mouse names. The read comes to an end 1 residue before the CDR3 does, leaving the germline J gene to fill in the end. This chain joins TRBV15 and TRBJ2-2; 12 bases are a match to TRBD2. Per the germline V gene, CDR1 is SGHND and CDR2 is FRSKSL. The CDR3 spans 17 residues. After removal of 4 bases from V and 0 bases from J, the junction contained 3 bases not matched to a gene. CDR3 sequence: CASSSGTGGTNTGQLYF. The covered CDR3 bases are TGTGCCAGCAGTTCCGGGACTGGGGGGACAAACACCGGGCAGCTCTAC. The whole variable domain, remainder taken from reference TRBV15 and TRBJ2-2, is DAGVTQTPRHEVAEKGQTIILKCEPVSGHNDLFWYRQTKIQGLELLSYFRSKSLMEDGGAFKDRFKAEMLNSSFSTLKIQPTEPKDSAVYLCASSSGTGGTNTGQLYFGEGSKLTVL.

Comments on this clone: Gene names refer to mouse genes. The read ends 1 residue early relative to the CDR3; the germline J gene fills the gap. V gene TRBV13-1 combines with J gene TRBJ2-5, with 12 bases matching TRBD2. This CDR3 has 18 residues. Germline V gene data show CDR1 as NSHNY and CDR2 as SYGAGN. V shed 5 bases, J shed 2 bases, and the junction held 12 bases outside the gene matches. CDR3 loop: CASRSGRDWGALQDTQYF. CDR3 DNA, as far as it was read: TGTGCCAGCAGGTCCGGCCGGGACTGGGGGGCCCTCCAAGACACCCAGTAC.

Details on this clone: The listed genes are named as in mouse. Sequencing ends 1 residue short of the CDR3 end; the germline J gene provides the rest. The rearrangement links TRBV1 to TRBJ2-5; the D is unclear. The CDR3 has 11 residues. Trimming removed 4 bases at V and 4 bases at J, with 3 bases between. In germline, CDR1 is NSQYPW, CDR2 LRSPGD (reference sequence). The sequenced part of the CDR3 DNA is TGCACCTGCAGTGACAAAGACACCCAGTAC. Its protein product is CTCSDKDTQY. The whole CDR3 is CTCSDKDTQYF.

In regard to this clone: Gene names denote mouse genes. The read comes to an end 1 residue before the CDR3 does, leaving the germline J gene to fill in the end. The chain has TRBV13-3 and TRBJ2-5; no reliable D call. V shed 0 bases and J shed 2 bases, with 4 bases lying between them. The CDR3 consists of 13 residues. Germline V CDR1 and CDR2: NNHDY, SYVADS. CDR3 residues: CASSDARQDTQYF. Incomplete CDR3 DNA: TGTGCCAGCAGTGATGCACGCCAAGACACCCAGTAC.

About this clone: Gene labels here are mouse ones. The CDR3 here is CSSYRLGENTLYF. CDR3 bases read: TGCTCCAGCTATCGACTGGGGGAAAACACCTTGTAC. V is TRBV23 and J is TRBJ2-4; TRBD2 is taken as the D call from the table, unchecked against the DNA. The read terminates 1 residue ahead of where the CDR3 ends, so the germline J gene completes it. Germline CDR1 is KGHTA and CDR2 is FQNQQP. This CDR3 is built from 13 residues.

On this clone: Mouse germline and gene names are used. CDR3 DNA (partial): TGTGCCTGGACGGGGACTGGGTATGAACAGTAC. This encodes CAWTGTGYEQY. The complete CDR3 protein is CAWTGTGYEQYF. The chain employs TRBV31 and TRBJ2-7; 9 nucleotides align to TRBD2. The read ends 1 residue shy of where the CDR3 ends; the end is completed using the germline J gene. With 4 bases clipped from V and 4 bases from J, the junction kept 2 bases outside the gene matches. The CDR3 is made up of 12 amino acids. Germline CDR1 GKSSPN, CDR2 SITVG.

This clone has only a few counts. Each gene name is a mouse one. The CDR3 goes on 1 residue after the read ends, and that part is filled in from the germline J gene. The rearrangement uses TRBV3 and TRBJ2-1; the D gene is possibly TRBD1 (6 bases). Germline V gene data show CDR1 as SNHLY and CDR2 as FYNGKV (reference sequence). The CDR3 is 13 amino acids. V lost 0 bases and J lost 6, with 6 bases in between. The sequenced CDR3 bases are TGTGCCAGCAGCTTAGCAGGGGGTGCTGAGCAGTTC. It specifies CASSLAGGAEQF. The whole CDR3 sequence is CASSLAGGAEQFF.

Notes on this clone: Gene and germline names: mouse. The read halts 1 residue ahead of the CDR3 end, with the missing end drawn from the germline J gene. The chain joins TRBV19 to TRBJ2-3; D remains ambiguous. The germline V gene has CDR1 FNHDT and CDR2 SITEND (reference sequence). The CDR3 covers 14 residues. V was trimmed by 6 bases and J by 2 bases, leaving 13 bases between them. The CDR3 sequence is CASTSGWSAETLYF. The part of the CDR3 DNA that was read is TGTGCCAGCACCTCGGGGTGGTCTGCAGAAACGCTGTAT.

Remarks on this clone: The gene names here belong to mouse. The CDR3 end falls 1 residue outside the read, so it is completed with the germline J gene. The chain uses TRBV1 and TRBJ1-5; no definite D call. V shed 3 bases and J shed 0 bases, with 6 bases lying between them. Germline assignment: CDR1 NSQYPW and CDR2 LRSPGD (reference sequence). This CDR3 comprises 14 residues. The sequenced part of the CDR3 DNA is TGCACCTGCAGTGCCCGATATAACAACCAGGCTCCGCTT. It codes for CTCSARYNNQAPL. The complete CDR3 sequence is CTCSARYNNQAPLF.

A note on this clone: Gene names are mouse gene names. The read finishes 1 residue shy of the CDR3 end, and the germline J gene is used to complete it. V gene TRBV2 combines with J gene TRBJ1-4; D ambiguous. The CDR3 has 14 residues. V lost 0 bases and J lost 2, with 4 bases in between. The germline V gene encodes CDR1 LGHNA and CDR2 YSYQKL. The CDR3: CASSQDTSNERLFF. The sequenced CDR3 bases are TGTGCCAGCAGCCAAGATACGTCCAACGAAAGATTATTT.

There are a few counts of this clone. Each gene name is a mouse one. From the germline J gene comes the end of the CDR3, since the read stops 1 residue before it. The chain joins TRBV22 to TRBJ2-5. TRBV22 is designated a pseudogene. The CDR3 sequence is 15 residues long. The CDR3 sequence is CASSCLAINQDTQYF. The DNA read from the CDR3 is TGTGCCAGCAGTTGTCTGGCTATTAACCAAGACACCCAGTAC.

In regard to this clone: Mouse names are used for the genes. The read halts 1 residue ahead of the CDR3 end, with the missing end drawn from the germline J gene. This rearrangement joins TRBV5 to TRBJ2-3, with D perhaps matching TRBD1 or TRBD2 (6 bases each). This CDR3 contains 15 residues. CDR1 and CDR2 from the germline V gene are LGHNA and YNLKQL (reference sequence). V was trimmed by 1 base and J by 0 bases, leaving 8 bases between them. The sequenced CDR3 bases are TGTGCCAGCAGCCAAGGGGGGCTTAGTGCAGAAACGCTGTAT. This encodes CASSQGGLSAETLY. The complete CDR3 sequence is CASSQGGLSAETLYF.